The 2 T cell receptor beta chains below all came from one sample that was sequenced in a study of HIV-infected patients and healthy controls. TCRdb called the 5' RACE reads again in MiXCR, with one record for every CDR3 protein. This sample has tens of thousands of distinct CDR3 sequences, with 15% to 20% found just once. Source material: CD4+ T cells from blood. These receptors all come from a human donor in good health.

This clonotype came up many times. V gene TRBV20-1 combines with J gene TRBJ2-7, with 8 bases that match TRBD2. Trimming cost V 6 bases and J 7 bases; bases outside gene matches: 14. The CDR3 consists of 14 residues. CDR1 is DFQATT, CDR2 SNEGSKA, per germline (reference sequence). The chain's CDR3 is CSASKPGGPREQYF. The CDR3 coding sequence is TGCAGTGCCTCAAAGCCGGGGGGGCCTAGAGAGCAGTACTTC.

The sample holds many counts of this clonotype. The chain combines TRBV4-1 with TRBJ2-3; perhaps TRBD2 as D (5 bases). The V gene's germline CDR1 is MGHRA and CDR2 YSYEKL. Trimming stripped 5 bases from V and 0 bases from J, with 15 bases between. The CDR3 is 16 residues long. Here the CDR3 reads CASSSPRGTSTDTQYF. The DNA of the CDR3 is TGCGCCAGCAGCTCTCCCCGGGGTACTAGCACAGATACGCAGTATTTT.